The sequence of this TCR beta chain was determined in a study of blood T cell repertoires in COVID-19. Study-level background: The samples span acute and convalescent COVID-19 from the United States, Italy and Spain. T cells, B-cell-depleted T cells, or PBMCs supplied cDNA or gDNA.

Under the authors' procedure: Amplification of reference gene primers was used by the study to estimate nucleated cell counts. TCRdb's copy holds only in-frame clones and misses some; the assay was immunoSEQ multiplex PCR. V and J calls and clone size are those listed in that table; D and trimming were worked out from the DNA. The profile shows under 200,000 clones, about 86% of them singletons. The CDR3 is made up of 15 amino acids. The V gene end was trimmed by 8 bases and the J gene end by 7 bases; junction bases not matched to a gene: 13. Germline CDR1 and CDR2: KGHSH and LQKENI. Sequenced material: peripheral blood. The chain couples TRBV18 to TRBJ2-2; TRBD1 aligns across 7 bases. The TCR was taken from an older woman with acute or convalescent COVID-19. The CDR3 spells CASTDTKGAIGELFF. CDR3 nucleotide sequence: TGTGCCAGCACAGACACAAAGGGGGCAATCGGGGAGCTGTTTTTT. The full variable domain, with the rest looked up from reference TRBV18 and TRBJ2-2, is NAGVMQNPRHLVRRRGQEARLRCSPMKGHSHVYWYRQLPEEGLKFMVYLQKENIIDESGMPKERFSAEFPKEGPSILRIQQVVRGDSAAYFCASTDTKGAIGELFFGEGSRLTVL.